A selection of T cell receptor beta chains follows, all from one sample in a study of shared clonotypes between healthy human individuals. Clones were read by immunoSEQ multiplex PCR, and TCRdb kept only the in-frame ones, dropping some. The table records about 1.9 million clones, around 93% of them present only once. Specimen: naive CD8+ T cells from PBMCs. The receptors come from a man aged 18 to 29 in good health. Some clones in this sample may be carry-over from other donors' samples. Each CDR3 is given with its conserved first and last residue. Each record gives: V gene, CDR3 protein.

>TRBV2
CASRDRAFYEQYF
>TRBV2
CARTVLAESHEQFF
>TRBV7-8
CASSPRKGSGRGQGKTEAFF
>TRBV5-6
CASSLGPLGNEQFF
>TRBV7-6
CASSLEGTQYF
>TRBV29-1
CSVVDGEQFF
>TRBV7-9
CASSTTLAGSTYEQYF
>TRBV7-9
CASSSPQPSVSTDTQYF
>TRBV5-1
CASRWDRNYNEQFF
>TRBV7-9
CASSLNGGRETQYF
>TRBV19
CASSIFGGELSNQPQHF
>TRBV5-4
CASSSFGQNTEAFF
>TRBV19
CASSRTGVSTGELFF
>TRBV28
CASSFQVGANIQYF
>TRBV7-2
CASSLRPGTGENEQFF
>TRBV4-1
CASSQSPGTYEQYF
>TRBV29-1
CSARGSGRETQYF